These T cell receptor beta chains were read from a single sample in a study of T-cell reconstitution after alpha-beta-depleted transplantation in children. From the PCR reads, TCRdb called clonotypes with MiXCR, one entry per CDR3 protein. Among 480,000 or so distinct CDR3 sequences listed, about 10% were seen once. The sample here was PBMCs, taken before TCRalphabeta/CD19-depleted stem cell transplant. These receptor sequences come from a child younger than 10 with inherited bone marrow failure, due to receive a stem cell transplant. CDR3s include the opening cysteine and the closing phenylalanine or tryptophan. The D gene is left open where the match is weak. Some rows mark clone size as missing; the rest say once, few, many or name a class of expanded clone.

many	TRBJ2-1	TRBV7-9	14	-	TGTGCCAGCAGCGATGGACTGGTCGACAATGAGCAGTTCTTC	CASSDGLVDNEQFF
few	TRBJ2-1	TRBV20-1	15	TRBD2	TGCAGTGCTAGAGCTAGCGGGACCAATAACCATGAGCAGTTCTTC	CSARASGTNNHEQFF
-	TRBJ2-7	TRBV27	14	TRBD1	TGTGCCAGCAGTTTTAGACAGGGTAACTACGAGCAGTACTTC	CASSFRQGNYEQYF
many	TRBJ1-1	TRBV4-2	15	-	TGTGCCAGCAGCGGCTGGTTATCAGGGAACACTGAAGCTTTCTTT	CASSGWLSGNTEAFF
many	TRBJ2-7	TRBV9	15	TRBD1	TGTGCCAGCAGCGTAGAGGGGGCCTTTACCTACGAGCAGTACTTC	CASSVEGAFTYEQYF
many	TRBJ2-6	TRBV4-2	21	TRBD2	TGTGCCAGCAGCCTATTCGTGGGACTAGCGGGAGGGGTCACTGGGGCCAACGTCCTGACTTTC	CASSLFVGLAGGVTGANVLTF
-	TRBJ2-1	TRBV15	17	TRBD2	TGTGCCACCAGCGCCGGGACTAGCTTGGCCTCCTACAATGAGCAGTTCTTC	CATSAGTSLASYNEQFF
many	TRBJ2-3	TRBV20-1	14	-	TGCAGTGCTAGAGATATCGCGGGCACAGATACGCAGTATTTT	CSARDIAGTDTQYF
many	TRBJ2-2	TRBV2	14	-	TGTGCCAGCAGTGAAAACAGGGAGCACGGGGAGCTGTTTTTT	CASSENREHGELFF
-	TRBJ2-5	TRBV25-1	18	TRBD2	TGTGCCAGCAGTGAATTCGGGGCGGGAGGAGTCGGGGGTCAGACCCAGTACTTC	CASSEFGAGGVGGQTQYF
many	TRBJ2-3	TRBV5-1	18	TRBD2	TGCGCCAGCAGCTTGCTACTAGCGGGAGGGGTCGGCGCAGATACGCAGTATTTT	CASSLLLAGGVGADTQYF
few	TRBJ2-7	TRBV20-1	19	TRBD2	TGCAGTGCTAGAGTCTACGGCAGCGGGAGGGCCTTAGAAGAGTACGAGCAGTACTTC	CSARVYGSGRALEEYEQYF
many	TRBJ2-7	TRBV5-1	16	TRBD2	TGCGCCAGCAGCTCCCGGACTAGCGGGAGAACCACGGAGCAGTACTTC	CASSSRTSGRTTEQYF
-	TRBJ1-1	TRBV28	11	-	TGTGCCAGCAGTTTTAACCTCGGAGCTTTCTTT	CASSFNLGAFF
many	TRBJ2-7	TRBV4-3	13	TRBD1	TGCGCCAGCAGCCGGGACAGAGACTACGAGCAGTACTTC	CASSRDRDYEQYF
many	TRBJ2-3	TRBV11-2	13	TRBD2	TGTGCCAGCAGCCAGGACGTGGCGGGGAGGGGGTATTTT	CASSQDVAGRGYF
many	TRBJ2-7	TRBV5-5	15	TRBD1	TGTGCCAGCAGCTCACCGGGACAGTATTCCTACGAGCAGTACTTC	CASSSPGQYSYEQYF
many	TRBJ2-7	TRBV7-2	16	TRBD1	TGTGCCAGCAGGCGACCGGGACAGGGGGCAACCTACGAGCAGTACTTC	CASRRPGQGATYEQYF
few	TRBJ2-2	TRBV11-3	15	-	TGTGCCAGCAGCCCCGGCGGAGTGATCACCGGGGAGCTGTTTTTT	CASSPGGVITGELFF
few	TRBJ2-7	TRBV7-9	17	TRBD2	TGTGCCAGCAGCGCAGGACTAGCGGGAGTAGAAATGTACGAGCAGTACTTC	CASSAGLAGVEMYEQYF
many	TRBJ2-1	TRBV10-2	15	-	TGCGCCAGCAGTGAGTCCGCACTGCCCTACAATGAGCAGTTCTTC	CASSESALPYNEQFF
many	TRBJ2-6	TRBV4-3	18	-	TGCGCCAGCAGCCTAGGGACCTACCTATTCTCTGGGGCCAACGTCCTGACTTTC	CASSLGTYLFSGANVLTF
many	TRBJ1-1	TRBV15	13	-	TGTGCCACCAGCAGAGTGGAGAACACTGAAGCTTTCTTT	CATSRVENTEAFF
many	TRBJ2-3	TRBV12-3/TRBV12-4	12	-	TGTGCCAGCAGATGGACCTCAGATACGCAGTATTTT	CASRWTSDTQYF
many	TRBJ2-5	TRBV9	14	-	TGTGCCAGCAGCGTAGACACCTTACAAGAGACCCAGTACTTC	CASSVDTLQETQYF
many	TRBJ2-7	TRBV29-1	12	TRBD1	TGCAGCGTTGAAGAACAGGGGCACGAGCAGTACTTC	CSVEEQGHEQYF
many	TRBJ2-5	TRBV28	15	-	TGTGCCAGCAGCGAAAACCAACATGAACAAGAGACCCAGTACTTC	CASSENQHEQETQYF
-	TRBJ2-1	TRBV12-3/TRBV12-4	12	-	TGTGCCAGCAGTTTTAATTTGGCCAGGGATTTCTTC	CASSFNLARDFF
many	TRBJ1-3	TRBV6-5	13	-	TGTGCCAGCAGTTACAGGGCTGGAAACACCATATATTTT	CASSYRAGNTIYF
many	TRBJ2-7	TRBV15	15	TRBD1	TGTGCCACCAGCAGAGATCGGACAGGGGTAAGCGAGCAGTACTTC	CATSRDRTGVSEQYF
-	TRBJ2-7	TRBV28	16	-	TGTGCCAGCATTCAGGAGGGGGTGACCCCTCACTACGAGCAGTACTTC	CASIQEGVTPHYEQYF